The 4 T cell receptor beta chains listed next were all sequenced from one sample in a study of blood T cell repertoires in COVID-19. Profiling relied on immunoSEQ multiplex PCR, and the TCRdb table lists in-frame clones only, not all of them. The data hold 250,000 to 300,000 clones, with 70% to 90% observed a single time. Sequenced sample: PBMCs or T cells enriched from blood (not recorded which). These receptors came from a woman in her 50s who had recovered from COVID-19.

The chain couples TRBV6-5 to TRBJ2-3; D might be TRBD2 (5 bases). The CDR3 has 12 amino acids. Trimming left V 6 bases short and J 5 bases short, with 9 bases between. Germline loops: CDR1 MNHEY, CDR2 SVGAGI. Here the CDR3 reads CASSYEGDTQYF. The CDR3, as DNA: TGTGCCAGCAGCTATGAGGGAGATACGCAGTATTTT.

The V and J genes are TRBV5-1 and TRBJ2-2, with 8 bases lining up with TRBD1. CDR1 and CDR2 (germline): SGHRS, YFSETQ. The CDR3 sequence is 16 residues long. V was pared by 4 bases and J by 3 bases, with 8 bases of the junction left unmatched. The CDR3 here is CASSRGQGLDTGELFF. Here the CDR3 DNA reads TGCGCCAGCAGCCGAGGACAGGGTTTGGACACCGGGGAGCTGTTTTTT.

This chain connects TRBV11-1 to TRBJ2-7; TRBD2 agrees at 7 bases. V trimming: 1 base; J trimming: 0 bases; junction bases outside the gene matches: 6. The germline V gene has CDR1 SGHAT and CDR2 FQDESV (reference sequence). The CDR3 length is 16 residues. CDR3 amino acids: CASSLDRGESSYEQYF. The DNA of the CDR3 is TGTGCCAGCAGCTTAGACCGGGGGGAGAGCTCCTACGAGCAGTACTTC.

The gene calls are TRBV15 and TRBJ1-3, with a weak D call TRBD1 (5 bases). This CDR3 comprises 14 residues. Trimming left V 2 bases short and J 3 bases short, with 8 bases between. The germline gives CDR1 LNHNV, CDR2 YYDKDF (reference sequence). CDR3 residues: CATSRSQGGNTIYF. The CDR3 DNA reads TGTGCCACCAGCAGATCCCAGGGTGGAAACACCATATATTTT. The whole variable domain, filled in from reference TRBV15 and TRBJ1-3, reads DAMVIQNPRYQVTQFGKPVTLSCSQTLNHNVMYWYQQKSSQAPKLLFHYYDKDFNNEADTPDNFQSRRPNTSFCFLDIRSPGLGDTAMYLCATSRSQGGNTIYFGEGSWLTVV.